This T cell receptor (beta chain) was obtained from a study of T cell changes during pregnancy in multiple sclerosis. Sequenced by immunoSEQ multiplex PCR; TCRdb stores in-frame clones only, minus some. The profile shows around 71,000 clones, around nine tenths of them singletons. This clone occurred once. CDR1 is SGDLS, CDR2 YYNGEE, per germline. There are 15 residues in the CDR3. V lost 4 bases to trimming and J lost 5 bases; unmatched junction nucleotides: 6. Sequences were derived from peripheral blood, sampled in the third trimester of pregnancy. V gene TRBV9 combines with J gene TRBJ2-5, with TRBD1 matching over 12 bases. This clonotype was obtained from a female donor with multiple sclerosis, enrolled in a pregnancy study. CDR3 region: CASSLGTGGLETQYF. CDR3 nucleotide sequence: TGTGCCAGCAGCCTCGGGACAGGGGGCCTTGAGACCCAGTACTTC.